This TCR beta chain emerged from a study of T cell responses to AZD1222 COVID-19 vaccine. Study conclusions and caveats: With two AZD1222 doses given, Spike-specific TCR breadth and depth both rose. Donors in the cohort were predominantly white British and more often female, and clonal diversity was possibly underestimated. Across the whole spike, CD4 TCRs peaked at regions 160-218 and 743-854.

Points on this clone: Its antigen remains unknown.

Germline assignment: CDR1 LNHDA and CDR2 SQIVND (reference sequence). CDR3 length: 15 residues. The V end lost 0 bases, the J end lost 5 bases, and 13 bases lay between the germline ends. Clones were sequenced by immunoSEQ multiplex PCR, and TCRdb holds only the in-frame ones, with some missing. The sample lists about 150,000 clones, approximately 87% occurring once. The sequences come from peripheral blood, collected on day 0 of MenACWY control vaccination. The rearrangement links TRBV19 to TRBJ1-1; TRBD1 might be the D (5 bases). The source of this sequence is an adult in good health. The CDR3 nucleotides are TGTGCCAGTAGTATAGAGGGGCCTGCGGGGACTGAAGCTTTCTTT. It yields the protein CASSIEGPAGTEAFF.